Below, one T cell receptor beta chain is given with its context. The source of the sample is a study of blood T cell repertoires in COVID-19. Overall study context: The analysed material was cDNA or gDNA that came from T cells, B-cell-depleted T cells, or PBMCs.

Clones were read by immunoSEQ multiplex PCR, and TCRdb kept only the in-frame ones, dropping some. The sample gives 180,000 or so clones, 87% of which show up once; 2.5% is in the top ten. From germline, CDR1 is SNHLY and CDR2 FYNNEI. CDR3 size: 15 residues. V lost 7 bases to trimming and J lost 0 bases, with 13 bases between them. The sample consisted of peripheral blood. The V call is TRBV2, the J call TRBJ2-1; no reliable D call. The TCR comes from a middle-aged man with active or convalescent COVID-19. CDR3 sequence reads: CASIEQINSYNEQFF. In nucleotides, the CDR3 is TGTGCCAGCATCGAACAAATTAACTCCTACAATGAGCAGTTCTTC.